The subject of this entry is one TCR beta chain. Its matching antigen is unknown. The sample belongs to a study of type 1 regulatory T cells. Using its own MiXCR run on the reads, TCRdb lists one record per CDR3 protein. Among tens of thousands of distinct CDR3 sequences listed, nearly 50% were seen once. The source material was cultured non-Tr1 T cells, either the whole culture or a sorted T cell fraction (not recorded which). The receptor's source is a human donor in good health.

In DNA, the CDR3 is TGTGCCAGTAGTATGAACGGCCACACTGAAGCTTTCTTT. Translated: CASSMNGHTEAFF. The chain carries TRBV19 and TRBJ1-1, with D unclear. V shed 3 bases and J shed 3 bases, with 8 bases lying between them. Germline V gene lookup returns CDR1 LNHDA and CDR2 SQIVND (reference sequence). This CDR3 is built from 13 residues.